These T cell receptor beta chains were read from a single sample in a study of blood T cell repertoires in COVID-19. TCRdb's copy holds only in-frame clones and misses some; the assay was immunoSEQ multiplex PCR. The sample lists about 290,000 clones; roughly 91% were seen once. Sequenced material: peripheral blood. Receptors originate from a woman aged 30 to 39 with COVID-19, enrolled during active disease. The CDR3 runs from the conserved cysteine through the conserved F or W. The D gene is left open where the match is weak. Only part of the rows carry a size: once, few, many, or a class if the clone is expanded.

cdr3_nt cdr3_aa j_call cdr3_length clone_size v_call d_call
TGTGCCAGCAGTTTTTTCCTCGTACCGGGGGAAGCTTTCTTT CASSFFLVPGEAFF TRBJ1-1 14 - TRBV28 -
TGCAGCGTTGACGGGGGGTACACCTTC CSVDGGYTF TRBJ1-2 9 - TRBV29-1 -
TGCGCCAGCAGCCAACGAGACAGGGGGACTGGCTACACCTTC CASSQRDRGTGYTF TRBJ1-2 14 few TRBV4-1 TRBD1
TGTGCCAGCAGCTTTACCCCGGGACAGGGGTCTCTTAATTCACCCCTCCACTTT CASSFTPGQGSLNSPLHF TRBJ1-6 18 few TRBV9 TRBD1
TGTGCCAGCAGACCTTACAGCGAAAAACTGTTTTTT CASRPYSEKLFF TRBJ1-4 12 - TRBV2 -
TGTGCCAGCAGCCAAAACCGACAGGGGAGGAGCGGGGAGCTGTTTTTT CASSQNRQGRSGELFF TRBJ2-2 16 - TRBV3-1/TRBV3-2 TRBD1
TGTGCCAGCAGCCAGGGGTGGGGGAACACTGAAGCTTTCTTT CASSQGWGNTEAFF TRBJ1-1 14 - TRBV7-2 -
TGCGCCAGCAGCCAAGTGGAGGGGTCCTCCTACGAGCAGTACTTC CASSQVEGSSYEQYF TRBJ2-7 15 - TRBV4-1 -
TGTGCCAGCAGTGAAGGTGGGGGGGCCTTCGGCAATGAGCAGTTCTTC CASSEGGGAFGNEQFF TRBJ2-1 16 - TRBV2 -
TGTGCCAGCAGTGACCTCCTAGCGGGGGCGACCTACAATGAGCAGTTCTTC CASSDLLAGATYNEQFF TRBJ2-1 17 - TRBV6-1 TRBD2
TGTGCCAGCAGCTCTCGGGGGGAGCAGTTCTTC CASSSRGEQFF TRBJ2-1 11 - TRBV11-3 -
TGTGCCACCAGTGATTTGTGGCCATTCTATGGCTACACCTTC CATSDLWPFYGYTF TRBJ1-2 14 - TRBV24-1 -
TGTGCCAGCAGCCAAGGAATACAAGCTAATGAAAAACTGTTTTTT CASSQGIQANEKLFF TRBJ1-4 15 once TRBV3-1/TRBV3-2 -
TGTGCCAGCAGTTTAATGGGAGGGACTTACGAGCAGTACTTC CASSLMGGTYEQYF TRBJ2-7 14 - TRBV27 TRBD2
TGTGCCAGCAGCATTCGGGGGGAGCCCTACGAGCAGTACTTC CASSIRGEPYEQYF TRBJ2-7 14 - TRBV7-2 TRBD2
TGCGCCAGCAGTGAGCTAGCATCCTATGGCTACACCTTC CASSELASYGYTF TRBJ1-2 13 once TRBV10-2 -
TGTGCCAGCAGTTATGGGACTGCCAGGGCCAACGTCCTGACTTTC CASSYGTARANVLTF TRBJ2-6 15 - TRBV6-5 -
TGTGCCAGCAGTTTACCAGGGCTTCCTGGAAACACCATATATTTT CASSLPGLPGNTIYF TRBJ1-3 15 few TRBV28 -
TGTGCCAGCAGCCCCCTCGTGAGACGACAGGGCTTGGGTGAAGAACTAGATACGCAGTATTTT CASSPLVRRQGLGEELDTQYF TRBJ2-3 21 once TRBV13 TRBD1
TGTGCCAGCCGGACAGGAGCCTACGAGCAGTACTTC CASRTGAYEQYF TRBJ2-7 12 - TRBV6-5 TRBD1
TGTGCCAGCAGAGCCGGGGCAGGGGTTAGTACCGGCCCAGATACGCAGTATTTT CASRAGAGVSTGPDTQYF TRBJ2-3 18 - TRBV7-9 -
TGTGCCAGCAGCGTCCAGGGCGCTATGGGTTCACCCCTCCACTTT CASSVQGAMGSPLHF TRBJ1-6 15 - TRBV6-5 -
TGCGCCAGCAGCTTGGCGACGGGACAGGATATATCGTTT CASSLATGQDISF TRBJ1-6 13 once TRBV5-1 TRBD1
TGTGCCAGCAGCTCGACCGGGACAGGGATAGGAAACACCATATATTTT CASSSTGTGIGNTIYF TRBJ1-3 16 - TRBV7-2 TRBD1
TGTGCCAGCAGTGAAGCGTGGGACAGGGGCTATGGCTACACCTTC CASSEAWDRGYGYTF TRBJ1-2 15 - TRBV2 TRBD1
TGTGCCAGCTCACCCCCTACCGGCGAGCGTACCACGCAGTATTTT CASSPPTGERTTQYF TRBJ2-3 15 - TRBV18 -
TGTGCCAGCAGTGAAGGGACAGGGGACTATGGCTACACCTTC CASSEGTGDYGYTF TRBJ1-2 14 - TRBV2 TRBD1
TGTGCCAGCAGCCACGACAGGGGAAATCTCTACGAGCAGTACTTC CASSHDRGNLYEQYF TRBJ2-7 15 - TRBV2 TRBD1
TGTGCCAGCAACCCTGGAGGCTCTGGAAACACCATATATTTT CASNPGGSGNTIYF TRBJ1-3 14 - TRBV6-5 -
TGTGCCAGTAGTATTGCGGGACTCGTGGACAATGAGCAGTTCTTC CASSIAGLVDNEQFF TRBJ2-1 15 - TRBV19 -
TGCGCCAGCAGCTTGGTGGGACAGCAAGAGACCCAGTACTTC CASSLVGQQETQYF TRBJ2-5 14 few TRBV5-1 TRBD1
TGTGCCAGCAGCTTTAGGGGCAATGAGCAGTTCTTC CASSFRGNEQFF TRBJ2-1 12 - TRBV11-2 -
TGTGCCAGCAGCGTGTGGGGGCTGAACACCGGGGAGCTGTTTTTT CASSVWGLNTGELFF TRBJ2-2 15 - TRBV9 -
TGCACCAGCAGCCAAGATCTTGGCAATTCACCCCTCCACTTT CTSSQDLGNSPLHF TRBJ1-6 14 few TRBV1 -
TGTGCCAGCAGCTGGGGGACAGAGGGGATTCTGGAAGCTTTCTTT CASSWGTEGILEAFF TRBJ1-1 15 - TRBV7-2 TRBD1
TGTGCCAGCAGTTTGTCTCAAGGACTGGTGAACACTGAAGCTTTCTTT CASSLSQGLVNTEAFF TRBJ1-1 16 - TRBV27 -
TGTGCCAGTAGTGTGACAGGGGGCGTAGATGGCTACACCTTC CASSVTGGVDGYTF TRBJ1-2 14 - TRBV19 TRBD1
TGTGCCAGCAGTTTATCAGCCGGGACAGTCTCCTACGAGCAGTACTTC CASSLSAGTVSYEQYF TRBJ2-7 16 - TRBV27 TRBD1
TGTGCCAGCAGCCAACTCCTGGGGGCGGCCGGGGAGCTGTTTTTT CASSQLLGAAGELFF TRBJ2-2 15 - TRBV4-2 -
TGCGCCAGCAGCCCCCAGGGGGTGGATGGCTACACCTTC CASSPQGVDGYTF TRBJ1-2 13 once TRBV4-1 TRBD1
TGCGCCAGCAGTGATGCCCGCGAAAACACCATATATTTT CASSDARENTIYF TRBJ1-3 13 - TRBV10-1 -